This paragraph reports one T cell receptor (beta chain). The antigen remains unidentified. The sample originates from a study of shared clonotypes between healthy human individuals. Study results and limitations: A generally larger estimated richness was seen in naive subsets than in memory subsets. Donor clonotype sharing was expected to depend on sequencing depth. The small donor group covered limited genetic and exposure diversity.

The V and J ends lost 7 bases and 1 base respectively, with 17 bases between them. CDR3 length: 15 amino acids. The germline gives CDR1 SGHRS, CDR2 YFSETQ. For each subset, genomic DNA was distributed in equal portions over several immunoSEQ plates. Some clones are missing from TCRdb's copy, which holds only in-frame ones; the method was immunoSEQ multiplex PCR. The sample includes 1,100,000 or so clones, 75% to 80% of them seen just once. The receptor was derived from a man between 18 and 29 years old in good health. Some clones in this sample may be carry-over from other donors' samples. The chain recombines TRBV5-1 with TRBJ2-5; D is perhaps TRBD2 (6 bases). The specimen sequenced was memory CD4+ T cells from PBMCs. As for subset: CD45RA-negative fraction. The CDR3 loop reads CASRAGYGGQETQYF. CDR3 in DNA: TGCGCCAGCCGTGCCGGGTACGGGGGCCAAGAGACCCAGTACTTC. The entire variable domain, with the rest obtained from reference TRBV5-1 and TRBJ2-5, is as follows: KAGVTQTPRYLIKTRGQQVTLSCSPISGHRSVSWYQQTPGQGLQFLFEYFSETQRNKGNFPGRFSGRQFSNSRSEMNVSTLELGDSALYLCASRAGYGGQETQYFGPGTRLLVL.